The 19 T cell receptor beta chains presented below share a single source sample, sequenced in a study of blood T cell repertoires in COVID-19. The protocol was immunoSEQ multiplex PCR, while the TCRdb copy is restricted to in-frame clones and leaves out a portion. The data show about 43,000 clones, with about 79% seen just once and roughly 2.6% held by the top ten. The source material was peripheral blood. Source of these receptors: a woman in her fifties or sixties with acute or convalescent COVID-19.

The chain uses TRBV10-2 and TRBJ1-4; TRBD1 aligns across 8 bases. Germline assignment: CDR1 WSHSY and CDR2 SAAADI. With 6 bases clipped from V and 4 bases from J, the junction kept 7 bases outside the gene matches. The length of the CDR3 is 15 residues. This CDR3 is CASRTGQGGNEKLFF. The CDR3 DNA reads TGCGCCAGCAGAACCGGACAGGGCGGTAATGAAAAACTGTTTTTT.

DNA of the CDR3: TGCGCCAGCAGCCGCATGGCGGGTGGACTTGGACGAGAGACCCAGTACTTC. Translated: CASSRMAGGLGRETQYF. The V and J genes are TRBV5-1 and TRBJ2-5, with TRBD2 as a possible D gene (5 bases). V was clipped by 4 bases and J by 4 bases, with 23 bases between them. Looked up from germline, CDR1 is SGHRS and CDR2 is YFSETQ. CDR3 length equals 17 residues.

This chain joins TRBV3-1 (or the pseudogene TRBV3-2) and TRBJ2-7; D is possibly TRBD2 (6 bases). The CDR3 sequence is 14 residues long. Germline CDR1 reads LGHDT; CDR2 reads YNNKEL (reference sequence). With 0 bases removed from V and 8 bases from J, the gap between germline ends came to 14 bases. The CDR3 nucleotides are TGTGCCAGCAGCCAAGATCTTTTCGGGAGCAAGCAGTACTTC. This encodes CASSQDLFGSKQYF.

The genes are TRBV30 and TRBJ1-1; 7 bases are a match to TRBD1. The CDR3 has 15 residues. Germline lookup yields CDR1 GTSNPN and CDR2 SVGIG (reference sequence). V dropped 6 bases and J dropped 0; count of bases not matched to a gene: 10. CDR3 sequence (DNA): TGTGCCTGCAAAAACCACAGGGGTTTGAACACTGAAGCTTTCTTT. It yields the protein CACKNHRGLNTEAFF.

The chain recombines TRBV7-3 with TRBJ2-1; TRBD1 aligns across 10 bases. CDR3 size: 13 residues. Germline V gene lookup returns CDR1 SGHTA and CDR2 FQGTGA. Trimming removed 4 bases from V and 6 bases from J; junction bases left unmatched: 0. DNA of the CDR3: TGTGCCAGCAGCTGGACAGGGGGCAATGAGCAGTTCTTC. It translates to CASSWTGGNEQFF.

CDR3 coding DNA: TGTGCCATCAGGACAGCCGGGACAGGGGTTGCTGGCTACACCTTC. The encoded protein is CAIRTAGTGVAGYTF. The chain combines TRBV10-3 with TRBJ1-2; TRBD1 matches 10 bases. Germline lookup yields CDR1 ENHRY and CDR2 SYGVKD. The CDR3 runs to 15 residues. The V segment lost 6 bases and the J segment 7 bases; nucleotides outside the gene matches: 11.

This chain uses TRBV28 with TRBJ2-1, with 7 bases that match TRBD2. Per the germline V gene, CDR1 is MDHEN and CDR2 is SYDVKM. Germline trimming cut 2 bases from V and 5 bases from J; bases unmatched to any gene: 6. The CDR3 has 15 residues. The CDR3 sequence is CASSLGLAANNEQFF. The CDR3 DNA sequence: TGTGCCAGCAGTTTAGGGCTAGCGGCTAACAATGAGCAGTTCTTC.

This chain joins TRBV4-2 and TRBJ1-6, with TRBD1 as a possible D gene (5 bases). The CDR3 is 18 amino acids. Per germline, CDR1 LGHNA and CDR2 YNFKEQ. Trimming cost V 3 bases and J 0 bases, with 15 bases left between them. DNA for the CDR3: TGTGCCAGCAGCCACTCACTGACAGAATCCTCCTATAATTCACCCCTCCACTTT. This gives the protein CASSHSLTESSYNSPLHF.

This clone was counted between two and nine times. The rearrangement uses TRBV12-3 or TRBV12-4 and TRBJ1-3; D is unclear. CDR3 length: 13 residues. Trimming took off 2 bases at V and 3 bases at J, with 5 bases between the two ends. CDR3 sequence (DNA): TGTGCCAGCAGTTTATTAATTGGAAACACCATATATTTT. Encoded protein: CASSLLIGNTIYF.

CDR3 residues: CSVEDPQGALYEQYF. The CDR3 nucleotides are TGCAGCGTTGAAGATCCTCAGGGGGCTCTCTACGAGCAGTACTTC. The rearrangement uses TRBV29-1 and TRBJ2-7; 8 bases are a match to TRBD1. Germline V CDR1 and CDR2: SQVTM, ANQGSEA. With V trimmed by 0 bases and J by 3 bases, 7 bases remained unmatched. The CDR3 sequence is 15 residues long.

There are a few counts of this clone. The chain joins TRBV7-3 to TRBJ1-5; TRBD1 aligns across 9 bases. V shed 5 bases and J 3 bases; nucleotides not matched to a gene: 8. There are 16 residues in the CDR3. The germline gives CDR1 SGHTA, CDR2 FQGTGA. The CDR3 sequence is CASSTHRDRDNQPQHF. CDR3 DNA sequence: TGTGCCAGCAGCACGCACCGGGACAGGGACAATCAGCCCCAGCATTTT.

V and J are TRBV3-1 (or the pseudogene TRBV3-2) and TRBJ1-5; weak D call: TRBD1 (6 bases). The CDR3 runs to 15 residues. From germline, CDR1 is LGHDT and CDR2 YNNKEL (reference sequence). The ends were cut back, 0 bases at V and 6 bases at J, with 12 bases in the middle. CDR3 protein: CASSQEWGHGQPQHF. The CDR3 coding sequence is TGTGCCAGCAGCCAAGAGTGGGGGCACGGTCAGCCCCAGCATTTT.

This chain connects TRBV28 to TRBJ2-4; a possible D gene is TRBD1 (6 bases). Germline V gene lookup returns CDR1 MDHEN and CDR2 SYDVKM. V lost 5 bases and J 9 bases, leaving 11 bases between the germline ends. The CDR3 extends over 12 amino acids. The DNA of the CDR3 is TGTGCCAGCAGTGGGACAACTGGCATTCAGTACTTC. Translation gives CASSGTTGIQYF.

CDR3 in DNA: TGTGCCAGCAGTTACGGGGGGTCTCGGGCCTATGGCTACACCTTC. Translating it yields CASSYGGSRAYGYTF. The genes are TRBV6-5 and TRBJ1-2, with D tentatively TRBD1 (5 bases). Germline CDR1 reads MNHEY; CDR2 reads SVGAGI. Deletions cut 2 bases from V and 4 bases from J, with 14 bases between. The CDR3 runs to 15 residues.

The V and J genes are TRBV18 and TRBJ2-5, with 9 bases aligning to TRBD1. The CDR3 is 15 residues long. Trimming at V came to 0 bases and at J to 5 bases, leaving 4 bases not matched to a gene. CDR1 is KGHSH and CDR2 is LQKENI in the germline V gene. CDR3 DNA sequence: TGTGCCAGCTCACCACCTACAGGGGGCCGTGAGACCCAGTACTTC. It codes for CASSPPTGGRETQYF.

The chain has TRBV28 and TRBJ2-2, with 9 nucleotides matching TRBD1. CDR3 length: 16 residues. Germline CDR1 and CDR2: MDHEN and SYDVKM. Trimming at V came to 1 base and at J to 5 bases, leaving 5 bases not matched to a gene. This CDR3 is CASSLLGQGKTGELFF. CDR3 nucleotides: TGTGCCAGCAGTTTATTAGGACAGGGGAAGACCGGGGAGCTGTTTTTT.

This clone was observed a handful of times. The gene calls are TRBV3-1 (or the pseudogene TRBV3-2) and TRBJ2-2, with TRBD1 matching 8 bases. The V gene's germline CDR1 is LGHDT and CDR2 YNNKEL (reference sequence). The trim removed 7 bases at V and 5 bases at J, leaving 6 bases unmatched. CDR3 length: 14 residues. CDR3 protein: CASISTGGTGELFF. CDR3 bases: TGTGCCAGCATCTCCACAGGGGGGACCGGGGAGCTGTTTTTT.

The V and J genes are TRBV6-5 and TRBJ1-3; 9 bases line up with TRBD1. The ends lost 0 bases at V and 4 bases at J; junction bases unmatched: 1. The CDR3 loop spans 15 amino acids. Germline lookup yields CDR1 MNHEY and CDR2 SVGAGI. In DNA, the CDR3 is TGTGCCAGCAGTTACTCGGGACAGGGCGGAAACACCATATATTTT. As protein: CASSYSGQGGNTIYF.

This rearrangement joins TRBV5-1 to TRBJ1-3, with 9 bases that match TRBD1. CDR3 length: 14 residues. From germline, CDR1 is SGHRS and CDR2 YFSETQ. The ends lost 4 bases at V and 2 bases at J; junction bases unmatched: 1. In DNA form, the CDR3 reads TGCGCCAGCAGCGGACAGGGGACTGGAAACACCATATATTTT. This encodes CASSGQGTGNTIYF. The full variable domain, rest sourced from reference TRBV5-1 and TRBJ1-3, is KAGVTQTPRYLIKTRGQQVTLSCSPISGHRSVSWYQQTPGQGLQFLFEYFSETQRNKGNFPGRFSGRQFSNSRSEMNVSTLELGDSALYLCASSGQGTGNTIYFGEGSWLTVV.